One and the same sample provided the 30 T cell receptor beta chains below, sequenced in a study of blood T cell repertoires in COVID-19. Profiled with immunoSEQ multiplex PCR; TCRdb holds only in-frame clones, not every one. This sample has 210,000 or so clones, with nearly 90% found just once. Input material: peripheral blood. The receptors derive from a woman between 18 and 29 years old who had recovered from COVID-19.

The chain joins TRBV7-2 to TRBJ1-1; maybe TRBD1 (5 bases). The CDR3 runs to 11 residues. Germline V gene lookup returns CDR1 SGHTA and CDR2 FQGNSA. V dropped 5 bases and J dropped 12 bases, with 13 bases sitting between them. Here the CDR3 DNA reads TGTGCCAGCAGCCCGGCGGGGGTGCCTTTCTTT. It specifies CASSPAGVPFF.

The CDR3 nucleotides are TGTGCCAGCAGCTTCGGAGCCGGTGAGACTGAAGCTTTCTTT. This translates into CASSFGAGETEAFF. The rearrangement links TRBV11-2 to TRBJ1-1, with D hard to call. The CDR3 sequence is 14 residues long. Germline V gene data show CDR1 as SGHAT and CDR2 as FQNNGV. V gave up 3 bases and J gave up 5 bases, with 13 bases separating them.

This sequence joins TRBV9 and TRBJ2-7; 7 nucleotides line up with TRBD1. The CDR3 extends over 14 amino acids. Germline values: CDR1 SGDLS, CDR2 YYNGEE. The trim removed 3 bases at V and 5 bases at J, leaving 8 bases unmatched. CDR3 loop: CASSGQGGPDEQYF. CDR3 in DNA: TGTGCCAGCAGCGGACAGGGTGGACCAGACGAGCAGTACTTC.

The CDR3 bases are TGTGCCAGCAGTTACCTAGAGAGCGTAACAGATACGCAGTATTTT. This codes for CASSYLESVTDTQYF. The J gene is TRBJ2-3, the V gene TRBV6-6; D not resolved. There are 15 residues in the CDR3. Germline CDR1 MNHNY, CDR2 SVGAGI (reference sequence). V was pared by 2 bases and J by 3 bases, with 12 bases between.

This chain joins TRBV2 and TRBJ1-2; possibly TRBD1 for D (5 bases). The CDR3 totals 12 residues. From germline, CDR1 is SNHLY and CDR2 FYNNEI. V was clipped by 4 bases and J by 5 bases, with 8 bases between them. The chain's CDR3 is CASSAGTYGYTF. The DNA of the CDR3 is TGTGCCAGCAGTGCAGGGACTTATGGCTACACCTTC.

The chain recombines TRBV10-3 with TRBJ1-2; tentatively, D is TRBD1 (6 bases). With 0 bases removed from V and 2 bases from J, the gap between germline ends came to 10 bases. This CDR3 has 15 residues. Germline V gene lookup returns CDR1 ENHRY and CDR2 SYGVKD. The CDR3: CAISESRQGNYGYTF. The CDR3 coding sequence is TGTGCCATCAGTGAGTCACGGCAGGGGAACTATGGCTACACCTTC.

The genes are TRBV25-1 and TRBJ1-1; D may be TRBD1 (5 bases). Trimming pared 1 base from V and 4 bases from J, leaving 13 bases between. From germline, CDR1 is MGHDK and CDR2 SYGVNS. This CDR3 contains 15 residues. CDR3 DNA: TGTGCCAGCAGTGAATCAACCCGGGGGAGCACTGAAGCTTTCTTT. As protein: CASSESTRGSTEAFF.

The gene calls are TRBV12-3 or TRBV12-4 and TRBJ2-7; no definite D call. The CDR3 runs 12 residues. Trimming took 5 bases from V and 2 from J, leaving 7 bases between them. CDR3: CASSLPPYEQYF. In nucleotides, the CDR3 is TGTGCCAGCAGTCTCCCCCCCTACGAGCAGTACTTC.

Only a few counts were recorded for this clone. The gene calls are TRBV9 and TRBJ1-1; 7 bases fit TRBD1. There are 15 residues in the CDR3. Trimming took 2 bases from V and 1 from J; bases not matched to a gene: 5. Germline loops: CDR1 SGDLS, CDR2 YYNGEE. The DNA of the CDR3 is TGTGCCAGCAGCGTCGCCGGGACAGAGAACACTGAAGCTTTCTTT. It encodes CASSVAGTENTEAFF.

CDR3 in DNA: TGTGCCAGCAGCTTAATGGCGGGGGCGAACTATGGCTACACCTTC. This translates into CASSLMAGANYGYTF. The rearrangement joins TRBV7-3 to TRBJ1-2; possible D gene TRBD1, 6 bases. This CDR3 contains 15 residues. CDR1 is SGHTA, CDR2 FQGTGA, per germline. V lost 1 base and J 2 bases, leaving 11 bases between the germline ends.

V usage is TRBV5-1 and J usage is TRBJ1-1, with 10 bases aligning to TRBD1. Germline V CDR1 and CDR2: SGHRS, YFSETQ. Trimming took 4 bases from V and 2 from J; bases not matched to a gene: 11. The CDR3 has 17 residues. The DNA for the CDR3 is TGCGCCAGCAGCGTAACCGGGACAGGGGTTTTTAACACTGAAGCTTTCTTT. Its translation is CASSVTGTGVFNTEAFF.

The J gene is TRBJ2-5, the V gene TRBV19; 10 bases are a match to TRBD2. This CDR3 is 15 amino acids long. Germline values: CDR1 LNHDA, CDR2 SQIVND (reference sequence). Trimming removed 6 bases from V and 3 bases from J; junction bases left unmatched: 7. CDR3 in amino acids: CASSVSGRSEETQYF. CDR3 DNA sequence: TGTGCCAGTAGCGTTAGCGGGAGGAGTGAAGAGACCCAGTACTTC.

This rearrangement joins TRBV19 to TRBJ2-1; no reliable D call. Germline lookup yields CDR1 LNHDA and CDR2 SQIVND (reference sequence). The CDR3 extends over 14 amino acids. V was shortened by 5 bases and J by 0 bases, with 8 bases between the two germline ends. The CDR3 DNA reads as TGTGCCAGTAGTCCCCGGAGCTCCTACAATGAGCAGTTCTTC. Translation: CASSPRSSYNEQFF.

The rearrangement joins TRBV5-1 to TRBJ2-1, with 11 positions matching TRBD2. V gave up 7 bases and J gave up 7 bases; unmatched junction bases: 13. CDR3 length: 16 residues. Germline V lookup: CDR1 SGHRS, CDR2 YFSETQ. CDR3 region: CASGLAGGPGKNEQFF. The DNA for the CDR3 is TGCGCCAGCGGGTTAGCGGGAGGGCCGGGGAAAAATGAGCAGTTCTTC.

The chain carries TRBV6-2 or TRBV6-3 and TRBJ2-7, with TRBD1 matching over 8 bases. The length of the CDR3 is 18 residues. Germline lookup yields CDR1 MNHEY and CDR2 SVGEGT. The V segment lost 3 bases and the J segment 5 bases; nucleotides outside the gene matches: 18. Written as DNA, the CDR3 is TGTGCCAGCAGTTATCAGCCGGGACAGGTTGAACTAGTCAACGAGCAGTACTTC. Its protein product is CASSYQPGQVELVNEQYF.

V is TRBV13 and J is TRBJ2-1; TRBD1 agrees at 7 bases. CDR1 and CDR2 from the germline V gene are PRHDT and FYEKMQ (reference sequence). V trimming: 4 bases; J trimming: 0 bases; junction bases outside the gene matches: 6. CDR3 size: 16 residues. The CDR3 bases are TGTGCCAGCAGCTACAAGACAGGGAGCTCCTACAATGAGCAGTTCTTC. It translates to CASSYKTGSSYNEQFF.

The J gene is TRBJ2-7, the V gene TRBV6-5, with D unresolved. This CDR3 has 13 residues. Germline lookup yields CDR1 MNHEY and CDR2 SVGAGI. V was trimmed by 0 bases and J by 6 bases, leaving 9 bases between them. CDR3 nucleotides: TGTGCCAGCAGTTACTCGCGAGGATCCGAGCAGTACTTC. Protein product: CASSYSRGSEQYF.

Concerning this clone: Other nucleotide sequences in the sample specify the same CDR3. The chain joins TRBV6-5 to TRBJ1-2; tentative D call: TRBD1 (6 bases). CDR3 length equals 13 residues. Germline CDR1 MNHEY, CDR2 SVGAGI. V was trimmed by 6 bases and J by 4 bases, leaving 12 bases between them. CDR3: CASSLQGGYGYTF. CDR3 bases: TGTGCCAGCAGCCTACAGGGTGGCTATGGCTACACCTTC.

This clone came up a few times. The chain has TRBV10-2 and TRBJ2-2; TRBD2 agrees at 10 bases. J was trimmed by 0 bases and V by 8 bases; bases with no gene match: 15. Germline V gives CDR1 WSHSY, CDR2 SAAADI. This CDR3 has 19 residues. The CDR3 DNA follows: TGCGCCAGCGGTCAACCGGGACTAGCGTATCCCTCGAACACCGGGGAGCTGTTTTTT. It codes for CASGQPGLAYPSNTGELFF.

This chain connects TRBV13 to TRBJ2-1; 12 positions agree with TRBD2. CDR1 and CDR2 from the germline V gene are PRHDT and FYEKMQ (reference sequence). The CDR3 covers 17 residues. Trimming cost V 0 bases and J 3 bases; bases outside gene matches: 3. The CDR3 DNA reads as TGTGCCAGCAGCTTAGGCCGACTAGCGGGGGACTACAATGAGCAGTTCTTC. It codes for CASSLGRLAGDYNEQFF.

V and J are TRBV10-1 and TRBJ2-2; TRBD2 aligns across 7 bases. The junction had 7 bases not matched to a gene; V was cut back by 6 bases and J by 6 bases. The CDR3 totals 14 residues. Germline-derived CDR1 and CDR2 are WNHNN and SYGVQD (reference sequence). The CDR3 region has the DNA TGCGCCAGCAGCCGAGCGGGGTTAGCCGGGGAGCTGTTTTTT. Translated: CASSRAGLAGELFF.

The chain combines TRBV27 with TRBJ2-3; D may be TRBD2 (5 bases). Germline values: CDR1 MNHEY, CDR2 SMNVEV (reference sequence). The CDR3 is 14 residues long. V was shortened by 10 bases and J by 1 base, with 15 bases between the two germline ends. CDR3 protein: CATGKGDGTDTQYF. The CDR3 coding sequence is TGTGCCACCGGTAAGGGAGACGGCACAGATACGCAGTATTTT.

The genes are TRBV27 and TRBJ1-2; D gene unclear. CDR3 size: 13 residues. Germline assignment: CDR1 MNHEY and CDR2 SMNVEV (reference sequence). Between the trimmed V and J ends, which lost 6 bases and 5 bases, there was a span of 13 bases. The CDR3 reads CASSPKKNYGYTF. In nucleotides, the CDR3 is TGTGCCAGCAGCCCTAAAAAAAATTATGGCTACACCTTC.

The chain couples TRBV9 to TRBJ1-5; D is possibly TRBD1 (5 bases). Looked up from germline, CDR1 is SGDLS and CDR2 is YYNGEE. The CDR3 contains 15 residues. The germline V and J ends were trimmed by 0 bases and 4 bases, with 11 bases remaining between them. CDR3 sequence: CASSVDPGRNQPQHF. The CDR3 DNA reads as TGTGCCAGCAGCGTAGATCCAGGGAGGAATCAGCCCCAGCATTTT.

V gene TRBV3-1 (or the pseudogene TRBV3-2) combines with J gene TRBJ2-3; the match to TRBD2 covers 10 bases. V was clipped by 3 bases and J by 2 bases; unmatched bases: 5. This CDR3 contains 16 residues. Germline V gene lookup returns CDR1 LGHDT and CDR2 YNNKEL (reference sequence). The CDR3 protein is CASSHRLAGDTDTQYF. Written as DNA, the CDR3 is TGTGCCAGCAGCCATCGTCTAGCGGGAGACACAGATACGCAGTATTTT.

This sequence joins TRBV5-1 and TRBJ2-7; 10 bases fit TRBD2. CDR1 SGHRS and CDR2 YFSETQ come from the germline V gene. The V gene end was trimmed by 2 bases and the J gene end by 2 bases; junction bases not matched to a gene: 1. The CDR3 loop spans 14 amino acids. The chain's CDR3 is CASSFSGRTYEQYF. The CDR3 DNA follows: TGCGCCAGCAGCTTTAGCGGGAGGACCTACGAGCAGTACTTC.

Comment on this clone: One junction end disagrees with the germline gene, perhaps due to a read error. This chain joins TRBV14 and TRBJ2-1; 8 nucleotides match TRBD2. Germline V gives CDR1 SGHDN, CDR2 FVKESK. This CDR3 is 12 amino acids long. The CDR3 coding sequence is TGTGCCAGCAGCCAAGGCCCCTCGCGGGGGGTCTTC. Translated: CASSQGPSRGVF.

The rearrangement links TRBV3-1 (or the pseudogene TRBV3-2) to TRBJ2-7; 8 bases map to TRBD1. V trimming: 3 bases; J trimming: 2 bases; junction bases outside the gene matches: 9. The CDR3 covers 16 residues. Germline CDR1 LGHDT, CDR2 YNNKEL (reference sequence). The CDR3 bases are TGTGCCAGCAGCCATGTACCGGGACAGGCCCCCTACGAGCAGTACTTC. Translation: CASSHVPGQAPYEQYF.

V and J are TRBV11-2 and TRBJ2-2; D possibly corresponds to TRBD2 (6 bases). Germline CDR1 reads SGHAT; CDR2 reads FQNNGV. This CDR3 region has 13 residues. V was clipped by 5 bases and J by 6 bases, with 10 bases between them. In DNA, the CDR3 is TGTGCCAGCAGCGGGGGACTGCCCGGGGAGCTGTTTTTT. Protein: CASSGGLPGELFF.

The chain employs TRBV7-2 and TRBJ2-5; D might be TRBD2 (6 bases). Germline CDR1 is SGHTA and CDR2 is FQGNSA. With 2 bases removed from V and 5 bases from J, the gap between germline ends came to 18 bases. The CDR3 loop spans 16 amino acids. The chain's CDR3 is CASSLTGGDLGETQYF. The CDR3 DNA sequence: TGTGCCAGCAGCTTAACCGGCGGGGACCTTGGTGAGACCCAGTACTTC.